This TCR beta chain was identified in a study of blood T cell repertoires in COVID-19. Across the whole study: Acute-phase and convalescent COVID-19 samples originated in the United States, Italy and Spain. PBMCs, B-cell-depleted T cells, or T cells provided the cDNA or gDNA that made up the material.

Sequencing used immunoSEQ multiplex PCR; TCRdb keeps in-frame clones, though not all of them. The data show about 160,000 clones, more than 60% seen once. The CDR3 is made up of 23 amino acids. V gene TRBV21-1 combines with J gene TRBJ2-3; TRBD2, as called in the table, went unchecked against the DNA. TRBV21-1 is a listed pseudogene. This sequence was found in a man aged 65 to 85 with acute or convalescent COVID-19. Material for sequencing was peripheral blood. The CDR3 spells CASSKVPKPPGLAGGRRTDTQYF. CDR3 coding DNA: TGTGCCAGCAGCAAAGTTCCAAAACCCCCGGGACTAGCGGGAGGGCGAAGGACAGATACGCAGTATTTT.